This T cell receptor beta chain originates from a study of regulatory T cells in long-lasting Graves disease. The CDR3 covers 15 residues. With 5 bases removed from V and 2 bases from J, the gap between germline ends came to 12 bases. Germline V gene sequence: CDR1 MNHNS, CDR2 SASEGT. This clonotype was found many times. Combining iRepertoire HTBI primers with Arm-PCR of CDR3 regions, the authors built TCR beta libraries. TCRdb fed the multiplex PCR reads into MiXCR, producing one record per CDR3 protein. Here the sample spans some 250,000 distinct CDR3 sequences, about 16% being singletons. As to time point: newly diagnosed GD, antithyroid drugs for less than 3 months. There was RNA extracted from PBMCs, and the TCR library was made from it. Graves' disease was diagnosed by American Thyroid Association guidelines.

The chain joins TRBV6-1 to TRBJ1-4; possible D gene TRBD1, 6 bases. The source is a female donor with Graves disease. The sample was peripheral blood mononuclear cells (PBMCs), taken at new diagnosis, from a patient treated with antithyroid drugs. CDR3 residues: CASSRTGSTNEKLFF. CDR3 bases: TGTGCCAGCAGTCGAACAGGGTCGACTAATGAAAAACTGTTTTTT.